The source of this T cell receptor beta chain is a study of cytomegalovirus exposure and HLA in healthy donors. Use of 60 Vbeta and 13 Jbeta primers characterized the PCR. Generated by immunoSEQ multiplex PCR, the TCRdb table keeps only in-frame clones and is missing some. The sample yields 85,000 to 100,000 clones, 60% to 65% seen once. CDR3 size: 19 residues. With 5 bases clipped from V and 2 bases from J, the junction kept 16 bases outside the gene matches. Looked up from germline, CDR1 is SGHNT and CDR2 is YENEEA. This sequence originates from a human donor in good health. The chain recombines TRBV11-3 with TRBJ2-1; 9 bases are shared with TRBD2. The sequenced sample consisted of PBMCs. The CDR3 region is CASSVRGGASGITYNEQFF. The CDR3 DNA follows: TGTGCCAGCAGCGTTCGAGGGGGGGCTAGCGGGATAACCTACAATGAGCAGTTCTTC.